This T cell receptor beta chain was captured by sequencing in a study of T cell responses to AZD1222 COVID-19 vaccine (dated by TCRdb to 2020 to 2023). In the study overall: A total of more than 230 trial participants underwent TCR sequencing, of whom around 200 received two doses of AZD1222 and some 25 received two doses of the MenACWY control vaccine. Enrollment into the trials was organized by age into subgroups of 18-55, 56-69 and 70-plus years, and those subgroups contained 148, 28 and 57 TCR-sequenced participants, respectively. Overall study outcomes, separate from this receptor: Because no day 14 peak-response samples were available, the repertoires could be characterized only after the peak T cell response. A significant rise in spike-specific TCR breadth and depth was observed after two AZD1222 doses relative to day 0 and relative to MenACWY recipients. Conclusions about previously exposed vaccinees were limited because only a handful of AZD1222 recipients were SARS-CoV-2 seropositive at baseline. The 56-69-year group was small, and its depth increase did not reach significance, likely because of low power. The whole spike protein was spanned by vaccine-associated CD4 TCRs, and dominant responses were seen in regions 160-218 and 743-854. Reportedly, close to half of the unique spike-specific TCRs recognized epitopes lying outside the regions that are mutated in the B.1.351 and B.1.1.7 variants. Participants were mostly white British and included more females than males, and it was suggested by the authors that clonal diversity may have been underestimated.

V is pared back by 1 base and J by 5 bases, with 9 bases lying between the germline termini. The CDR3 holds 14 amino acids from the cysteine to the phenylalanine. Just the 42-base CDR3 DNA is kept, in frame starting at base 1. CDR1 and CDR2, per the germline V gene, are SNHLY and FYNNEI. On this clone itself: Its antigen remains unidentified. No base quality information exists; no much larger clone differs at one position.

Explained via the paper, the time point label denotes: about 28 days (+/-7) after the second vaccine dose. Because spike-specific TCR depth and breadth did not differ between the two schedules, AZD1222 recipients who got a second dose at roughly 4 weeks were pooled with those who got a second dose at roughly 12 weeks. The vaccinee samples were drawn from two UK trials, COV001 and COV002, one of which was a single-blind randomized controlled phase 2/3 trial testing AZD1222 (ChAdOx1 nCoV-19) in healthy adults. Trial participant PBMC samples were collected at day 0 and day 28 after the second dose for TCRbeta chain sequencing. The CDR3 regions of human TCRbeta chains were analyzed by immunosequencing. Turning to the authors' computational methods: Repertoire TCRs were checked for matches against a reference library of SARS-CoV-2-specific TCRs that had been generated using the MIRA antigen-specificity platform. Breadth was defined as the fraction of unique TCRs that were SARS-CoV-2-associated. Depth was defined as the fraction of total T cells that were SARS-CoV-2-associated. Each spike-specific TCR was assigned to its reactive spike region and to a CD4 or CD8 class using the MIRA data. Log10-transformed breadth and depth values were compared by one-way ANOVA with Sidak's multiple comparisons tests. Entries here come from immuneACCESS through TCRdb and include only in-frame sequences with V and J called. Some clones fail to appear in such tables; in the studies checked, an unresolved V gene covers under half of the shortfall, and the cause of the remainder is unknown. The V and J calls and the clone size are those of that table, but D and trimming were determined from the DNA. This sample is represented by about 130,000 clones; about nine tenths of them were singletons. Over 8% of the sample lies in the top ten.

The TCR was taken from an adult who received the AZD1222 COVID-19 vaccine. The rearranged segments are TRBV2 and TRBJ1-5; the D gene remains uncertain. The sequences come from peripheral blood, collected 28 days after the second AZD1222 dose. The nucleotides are TGTGCCAGCAGTGAAGGCGGTGTGTATCAGCCCCAGCATTTT. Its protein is CASSEGGVYQPQHF.